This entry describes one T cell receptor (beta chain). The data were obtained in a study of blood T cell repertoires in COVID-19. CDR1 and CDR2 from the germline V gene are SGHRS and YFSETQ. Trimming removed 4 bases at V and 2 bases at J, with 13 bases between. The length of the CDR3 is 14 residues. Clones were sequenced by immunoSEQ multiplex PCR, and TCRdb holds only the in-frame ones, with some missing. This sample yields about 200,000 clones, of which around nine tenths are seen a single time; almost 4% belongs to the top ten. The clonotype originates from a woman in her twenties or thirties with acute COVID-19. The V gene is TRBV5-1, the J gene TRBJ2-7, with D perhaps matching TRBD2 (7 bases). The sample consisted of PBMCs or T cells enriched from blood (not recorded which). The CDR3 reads CASSPTGGPYEQYF. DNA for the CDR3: TGCGCCAGCAGCCCAACGGGGGGCCCCTACGAGCAGTACTTC. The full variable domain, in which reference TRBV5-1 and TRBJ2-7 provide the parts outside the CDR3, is KAGVTQTPRYLIKTRGQQVTLSCSPISGHRSVSWYQQTPGQGLQFLFEYFSETQRNKGNFPGRFSGRQFSNSRSEMNVSTLELGDSALYLCASSPTGGPYEQYFGPGTRLTVT.